The present TCR beta chain was sequenced within a study of T cells in Graves' hyperthyroidism and ophthalmopathy (dated by TCRdb to about 2019). Background for the entire study: Peripheral blood samples were taken at the time of initial diagnosis, prior to any treatment. The study also compared thyroid tissue and blood T-cell repertoires from 5 to 7 Graves' hyperthyroidism patients. Prospective prediction of ophthalmopathy was tested in an independent validation cohort consisting of roughly 19 hyperthyroidism patients and more than 15 patients who later progressed to ophthalmopathy. The paper describes TCR Vbeta CDR3 sequencing of 140 or so peripheral blood samples, made up of 40 to 45 ophthalmopathy patients, over 70 hyperthyroidism patients and roughly 17 progressor patients. The 85 to 100 discovery patients were divided at random into training and test sets in a 7:3 ratio. After blood sampling, hyperthyroidism patients were treated with methimazole at a starting dose of 30 mg daily, and ophthalmopathy patients were treated with high-dose intravenous methylprednisolone. To identify TCR V-J signatures that set the groups apart, the researchers used a discovery cohort of about a hundred patients, made up of about 44 with Graves' ophthalmopathy and some 56 with stable Graves' hyperthyroidism. Broad study findings and their caveats: In validation, the model predicted progression to ophthalmopathy with 60% to 71% sensitivity and roughly 72% specificity, a median of approximately 6.5 months before onset. A model built on a 13 V-J signature distinguished ophthalmopathy from stable hyperthyroidism, reaching around 88% sensitivity and 81.08% specificity in cross-validation and 80%/75% in testing. No statistical method was used to fix the sample size in advance, and group allocation was not hidden from the investigators. Most expanded thyroid clonotypes (frequency above 0.001) were also detected in blood, suggesting blood repertoires may reflect thyroid immune responses.

The hyperthyroidism patients were between 18 and 65 years old and newly diagnosed, with a disease duration of less than 2 months. Exclusion was applied to patients with uncontrolled infections, other autoimmune diseases, pregnancy or lactation. Diagnoses were based on clinical symptoms, serum thyroxine and TRAb, thyroid ultrasound and orbital computed tomography. Blood from progressor patients was collected at the time of first diagnosis with hyperthyroidism, before any ophthalmopathy symptoms had appeared. Ficoll-Paque density gradient centrifugation was used to isolate PBMCs from 10 ml of fresh peripheral blood. Progressor patients were first diagnosed with Graves' hyperthyroidism and then developed ophthalmopathy during follow-up. Trizol reagent was used to extract total RNA, and RNA quality was then checked on an Agilent 2100 Bioanalyzer. This clonotype was picked up many times. The antigen this receptor binds is unknown. There are no base qualities to consult, and no much larger clone falls within one base.

Amplification of TCR beta CDR3 regions was carried out from RNA transcripts. A first-round RT-PCR of the TCR CDR3 used the HTBI primer set with the Qiagen OneStep RT-PCR kit. Libraries were constructed in a second round of multiplex PCR, after which size selection and purification were performed. Paired-end sequencing of the libraries was performed with 100 bp reads on an Illumina HiSeq2000. The original pipeline was this. SOAPnuke was used to process the raw data, with reads discarded if the reads contained adapters or uncalled bases, had a mean Phred below 15, or lacked an exact constant-primer or identifier match. COPE v1.2.5 was used to merge high-quality paired reads, and clonotypes were defined as unique nucleotide sequences. MiTCR v1.1 was used to align clonotypes to the IMGT TRBV, TRBD and TRBJ reference segments. Analysis was restricted to V-J combinations with a frequency above 0.0001, which covered roughly 99% of repertoires. A TCS score was defined as the ratio of F50 (clonal expansion) to E x V (chaos), with BLOSUM62-based TCRdist applied between CDR3 peptides within each V-J. Welch's t-statistics and random forest reduced fewer than 550 V-J features to about 12, which were used in a naive Bayes classifier (R e1071). The public reads were reanalyzed by TCRdb: fastp trimming at Q25, MiXCR alignment, in-frame beta chains only. Records with the same CDR3 protein are collapsed into one entry carrying the most frequent genes and DNA. The V and J calls reflect TCRdb's pipeline rather than the authors' work. The sample table records roughly 290,000 distinct CDR3 sequences; roughly 15% of these occur just once. 7.5% to 8% of the sample is in the top ten clones.

CDR1 SNHLY and CDR2 FYNNEI were looked up in the germline V gene. The CDR3 holds 17 amino acids from the cysteine to the phenylalanine. Only the CDR3 portion is preserved as DNA: 51 bases, with reading frame beginning at the first base. Trimming takes 5 bases off V and 2 bases off J; junction bases not matched to a gene: 9. The receptor's source is a woman in her thirties with Graves' hyperthyroidism that later progressed to Graves' ophthalmopathy. The sequenced sample was blood. The V and J segments used are TRBV2 and TRBJ2-2; TRBD2 lines up with 9 middle nucleotides. The DNA sequence reads TGTGCCAGCAGTCGGACTAGCGTACGATTCAACACCGGGGAGCTGTTTTTT. Its product reads: CASSRTSVRFNTGELFF.